This T cell receptor beta chain originates from a study of blood T cell repertoires in COVID-19. On the study more broadly: Samples of COVID-19 (acute and convalescent) were obtained from the United States, Italy and Spain.

The CDR3 contains 16 residues. V lost 3 bases, J lost 0 bases, and 8 bases stayed unmatched. The germline V gene encodes CDR1 SGHKS and CDR2 YYEKEE (reference sequence). Patients in Seattle were enrolled during active infection, then followed longitudinally. Authors' analysis steps: Estimation of nucleated cell counts relied on the amplification of reference gene primers. The assay was immunoSEQ multiplex PCR, and TCRdb's table has in-frame clones only and misses some. V and J calls plus clone size are reproduced from that table; the DNA served to infer D and trimming. The table has 300,000 to 400,000 clones, more than 75% seen once; the top ten hold about 6%.

Input material: peripheral blood. V gene TRBV5-5 combines with J gene TRBJ1-2; 7 bases agree with TRBD1. The clonotype was recovered from a woman aged 45 to 65 with COVID-19, enrolled during active disease. The CDR3 protein is CASSSEGTATNYGYTF. The CDR3 coding sequence is TGTGCCAGCAGCTCCGAAGGGACAGCAACTAACTATGGCTACACCTTC.